This T cell receptor beta chain was captured by sequencing in a study of T cell repertoires in cytomegalovirus infection. About the research overall: An indication of both CMV infection and matching HLA type came from public TCR beta signatures.

Study-wide results and limits: The ex vivo response was dominated by HLA-C-restricted CMV-specific TCR beta clonotypes.

TCRdb reprocessed the reads with MiXCR, giving one entry per CDR3 protein. The data contain roughly 640,000 distinct CDR3 sequences, 24% of them singletons. With regard to this clonotype: Its antigen is as yet unknown.

The CDR3 runs to 20 residues. J lost 4 bases, V lost 2 bases, and 21 bases had no gene match. The germline gives CDR1 MNHEY, CDR2 SVGEGT. Sequenced input: CD8+ T cells from PBMCs. The chain recombines TRBV6-2 or TRBV6-3 with TRBJ2-3; TRBD1 matches at 7 bases. The sequence was collected from a human donor in good health (CMV status not recorded). Some clones in this sample may be carry-over from other donors' samples. Here the CDR3 DNA reads TGTGCCAGCAGTTACCCGGTACAGCTAAGACAGGGTGAAAAGGCAGATACGCAGTATTTT. It is translated as CASSYPVQLRQGEKADTQYF.